These 29 T cell receptor beta chains came from one sample sequenced in a study of graft-versus-host responses after intestinal transplantation. Sequencing was performed with immunoSEQ multiplex PCR; in TCRdb, only in-frame clones are kept and a portion is missing. The sample carries roughly 69,000 clones, 80% to 95% recorded once. The material sequenced was bone marrow, taken 734 days after intestinal transplantation. Receptors were obtained from a human patient who received an intestinal transplant, so some T cells may come from the graft donor.

The chain employs TRBV14 and TRBJ2-1; D gene unclear. This CDR3 is 16 amino acids long. Germline CDR1 and CDR2: SGHDN and FVKESK. V was clipped by 1 base and J by 7 bases, with 17 bases between them. The chain's CDR3 is CASSQVFGSSGNEQFF. CDR3 DNA sequence: TGTGCCAGCAGCCAAGTCTTTGGGTCATCAGGAAATGAGCAGTTCTTC.

The chain links TRBV27 to TRBJ2-1; either TRBD1 or TRBD2 may fit D (5 bases each). Trimming removed 2 bases at V and 12 bases at J, with 26 bases between. Germline assignment: CDR1 MNHEY and CDR2 SMNVEV (reference sequence). The CDR3 is 17 residues long. CDR3 nucleotide sequence: TGTGCCAGCAGTTTACTTACGAACGTTGGGGACCCCAAGGGGCAGTTCTTC. Its protein product is CASSLLTNVGDPKGQFF.

The chain recombines TRBV6-4 with TRBJ2-1, with 16 bases matching TRBD2. The J segment lost 7 bases and the V segment lost 3 bases, leaving 9 bases of the junction unmatched. The CDR3 runs to 18 residues. The germline gives CDR1 MRHNA, CDR2 SNTAGT. The CDR3 region has the DNA TGTGCCAGCAGTGAAAGGGGACTAGCGGGAGGGCCCGGGAATGAGCAGTTCTTC. Its translation: CASSERGLAGGPGNEQFF.

This chain links TRBV27 with TRBJ1-6, with 8 nucleotides matching TRBD1. The J segment lost 7 bases and the V segment lost 4 bases, leaving 6 bases of the junction unmatched. Looked up from germline, CDR1 is MNHEY and CDR2 is SMNVEV (reference sequence). The CDR3 contains 15 residues. The CDR3 loop reads CASSWAQGANSPLHF. In nucleotides, the CDR3 is TGTGCCAGCAGTTGGGCGCAGGGGGCGAATTCACCCCTCCACTTT.

The rearrangement links TRBV9 to TRBJ2-5, with a possible D match to TRBD1 (7 bases). CDR1 is SGDLS, CDR2 YYNGEE, per germline. Trimming stripped 0 bases from V and 2 bases from J, with 11 bases between. The CDR3 sequence is 15 residues long. The CDR3 DNA is TGTGCCAGCAGCGTAGCACAGGGGAGGCAAGAGACCCAGTACTTC. Its translation: CASSVAQGRQETQYF.

V is TRBV5-1 and J is TRBJ2-1; tentatively, D is TRBD1 (6 bases). CDR3 length equals 15 residues. Trimming cost V 0 bases and J 6 bases, with 13 bases left between them. Germline V gene lookup returns CDR1 SGHRS and CDR2 YFSETQ. In nucleotides, the CDR3 is TGCGCCAGCAGCTTGGGTCAGGGGTTGATCAATGAGCAGTTCTTC. It specifies CASSLGQGLINEQFF.

The chain links TRBV4-1 to TRBJ1-3, with a possible D match to TRBD1 (5 bases). V lost 4 bases, J lost 0 bases, and 22 bases lay in between. The CDR3 contains 19 residues. Germline values: CDR1 MGHRA, CDR2 YSYEKL. CDR3 in DNA: TGCGCCAGCAGCCCACCGTTTCCCTCGGGACTGAGCTCTGGAAACACCATATATTTT. It yields the protein CASSPPFPSGLSSGNTIYF.

Points on this clone: The germline gene is not matched at one end of the junction; a read error may be the cause. This sample also contains other DNA sequences that code for the same CDR3. The chain has TRBV6-1 and TRBJ1-6; perhaps TRBD1 as D (6 bases). The germline gives CDR1 MNHNS, CDR2 SASEGT. This CDR3 is built from 16 residues. The chain's CDR3 is CASSEEDRFGNSPLHF. DNA of the CDR3: TGTGCCAGCAGTGAAGAAGACAGGTTCGGCAATTCACCCCTTCACTTT.

To note about this clone: The sample holds other DNA sequences that translate to the same CDR3. This chain links TRBV6-1 with TRBJ1-3; D uncertain. Deletions cut 2 bases from V and 1 base from J, with 6 bases between. The CDR3 length is 14 residues. The germline gives CDR1 MNHNS, CDR2 SASEGT. The CDR3 bases are TGTGCCAGCAGTGAACTTAGTTCTGGAAACACCATATATTTT. This translates into CASSELSSGNTIYF.

The DNA of the CDR3 is TGTGCCAGCACCCATACGGGGGGGCCCCAAGAGACCCAGTACTTC. Protein: CASTHTGGPQETQYF. The J gene is TRBJ2-5, the V gene TRBV27; TRBD2 agrees at 8 bases. Germline assignment: CDR1 MNHEY and CDR2 SMNVEV (reference sequence). The CDR3 has 15 residues. With 7 bases clipped from V and 1 base from J, the junction kept 8 bases outside the gene matches.

V gene TRBV29-1 combines with J gene TRBJ2-7, with TRBD2 matching 7 bases. The germline V gene has CDR1 SQVTM and CDR2 ANQGSEA. CDR3 length: 12 amino acids. J was trimmed by 2 bases and V by 6 bases; bases with no gene match: 4. CDR3 sequence: CSVRGLAYEQYF. Written as DNA, the CDR3 is TGCAGCGTCCGCGGACTAGCCTACGAGCAGTACTTC.

The chain combines TRBV4-2 with TRBJ2-1; possible D gene TRBD2, 5 bases. V dropped 2 bases and J dropped 9 bases, with 14 bases sitting between them. This CDR3 contains 14 residues. Germline V lookup: CDR1 LGHNA, CDR2 YNFKEQ. CDR3 DNA: TGTGCCAGCAGCCAATTCCTCCTAGCCATTGAGCAGTTCTTC. This encodes CASSQFLLAIEQFF.

This chain links TRBV11-2 with TRBJ2-6; 9 bases align to TRBD2. Trimming at V came to 1 base and at J to 0 bases, leaving 4 bases not matched to a gene. The CDR3 length is 18 residues. Germline loops: CDR1 SGHAT, CDR2 FQNNGV. CDR3 protein: CASSLVSGGYSGANVLTF. DNA for the CDR3: TGTGCCAGCAGCTTAGTGAGCGGGGGGTACTCTGGGGCCAACGTCCTGACTTTC.

J is TRBJ2-1 and V is TRBV6-5, with unresolved D. The CDR3 extends over 13 amino acids. The ends were cut back, 2 bases at V and 10 bases at J, with 12 bases in the middle. The germline V gene encodes CDR1 MNHEY and CDR2 SVGAGI. The chain's CDR3 is CASSYPDRPEQFF. CDR3 nucleotides: TGTGCCAGCAGTTACCCGGACCGACCCGAGCAGTTCTTC.

The chain carries TRBV6-5 and TRBJ2-1, with a weak D call TRBD1 (5 bases). Germline lookup yields CDR1 MNHEY and CDR2 SVGAGI. The CDR3 extends over 15 amino acids. V lost 1 base and J 4 bases, leaving 11 bases between the germline ends. The CDR3 region is CASSYWGGIYNEQFF. The CDR3, as DNA: TGTGCCAGCAGTTACTGGGGCGGAATATACAATGAGCAGTTCTTC.

The chain uses TRBV7-9 and TRBJ2-7; D is unclear. With 5 bases removed from V and 5 bases from J, the gap between germline ends came to 13 bases. In germline, CDR1 is SEHNR, CDR2 FQNEAQ (reference sequence). The CDR3 has 13 residues. CDR3 amino acids: CASSPLQLDEQYF. The CDR3, as DNA: TGTGCCAGCAGCCCCTTACAGTTGGACGAGCAGTACTTC. Full variable domain (remainder filled in from reference TRBV7-9 and TRBJ2-7): DTGVSQNPRHKITKRGQNVTFRCDPISEHNRLYWYRQTLGQGPEFLTYFQNEAQLEKSRLLSDRFSAERPKGSFSTLEIQRTEQGDSAMYLCASSPLQLDEQYFGPGTRLTVT.

In its sample, this clone was seen once. V is TRBV5-1 and J is TRBJ2-1, with D possibly being TRBD1 or TRBD2 (5 bases each). V lost 3 bases and J 8 bases, leaving 15 bases between the germline ends. Looked up from germline, CDR1 is SGHRS and CDR2 is YFSETQ. The CDR3 is 14 residues long. Here the CDR3 reads CASSSGRTSDEQFF. The CDR3 DNA reads TGCGCCAGCAGCTCGGGACGGACCTCGGATGAGCAGTTCTTC. The variable domain in full, with the rest retrieved from reference TRBV5-1 and TRBJ2-1, is KAGVTQTPRYLIKTRGQQVTLSCSPISGHRSVSWYQQTPGQGLQFLFEYFSETQRNKGNFPGRFSGRQFSNSRSEMNVSTLELGDSALYLCASSSGRTSDEQFFGPGTRLTVL.

The chain recombines TRBV19 with TRBJ2-4; D gene unclear. Germline CDR1 LNHDA, CDR2 SQIVND (reference sequence). V was pared by 0 bases and J by 2 bases, with 20 bases between. The CDR3 covers 19 residues. This CDR3 is CASSIDARGRRLPKNIQYF. In DNA form, the CDR3 reads TGTGCCAGTAGTATAGATGCGCGTGGGCGGAGACTGCCCAAAAACATTCAGTACTTC.

A few counts support this clone. The rearrangement uses TRBV19 and TRBJ1-2; the D is unclear. Trimming stripped 3 bases from V and 4 bases from J, with 12 bases between. Germline CDR1 LNHDA, CDR2 SQIVND (reference sequence). The CDR3 length is 14 residues. Here the CDR3 reads CASSIISVFYGYTF. The DNA of the CDR3 is TGTGCCAGTAGTATCATCTCGGTCTTCTATGGCTACACCTTC.

The chain has TRBV7-3 and TRBJ1-1, with D possibly being TRBD1 (5 bases). The germline V gene has CDR1 SGHTA and CDR2 FQGTGA. Trimming took off 4 bases at V and 3 bases at J, with 9 bases between the two ends. This CDR3 contains 13 residues. The CDR3 nucleotides read TGTGCCAGCAGCTGGAGGGGCGACACTGAAGCTTTCTTT. Protein product: CASSWRGDTEAFF.

The V call is TRBV13, the J call TRBJ2-1, with 15 bases fitting TRBD2. The length of the CDR3 is 20 residues. V shed 5 bases and J 0 bases; nucleotides not matched to a gene: 11. Germline values: CDR1 PRHDT, CDR2 FYEKMQ (reference sequence). The CDR3, as DNA: TGTGCCAGCAGCCACCGGACTAGCGGGGGGGCCGAGCGCTCCTACAATGAGCAGTTCTTC. Its translation: CASSHRTSGGAERSYNEQFF.

This CDR3 reads CASSRGNTEAFF. The CDR3 bases are TGCGCCAGCAGCCGAGGGAACACTGAAGCTTTCTTT. J is TRBJ1-1 and V is TRBV4-1; no firm D call. CDR1 MGHRA and CDR2 YSYEKL come from the germline V gene. CDR3 size: 12 residues. The germline V and J ends were trimmed by 4 bases and 1 base, with 4 bases remaining between them.

The J gene is TRBJ2-3, the V gene TRBV9, with TRBD2 matching over 9 bases. The CDR3 has 16 residues. V gave up 0 bases and J gave up 1 base; unmatched junction bases: 3. Germline CDR1 reads SGDLS; CDR2 reads YYNGEE. The CDR3 loop reads CASSVVASGGTDTQYF. DNA for the CDR3: TGTGCCAGCAGCGTAGTGGCTAGCGGGGGCACAGATACGCAGTATTTT.

This rearrangement joins TRBV2 to TRBJ1-3, with 10 bases lining up with TRBD1. The V segment lost 4 bases and the J segment 1 base; nucleotides outside the gene matches: 7. CDR3 length: 17 amino acids. Germline V lookup: CDR1 SNHLY, CDR2 FYNNEI. This CDR3 is CASSGNPGQGSGNTIYF. The DNA for the CDR3 is TGTGCCAGCAGTGGGAATCCGGGACAGGGGTCTGGAAACACCATATATTTT.

Comment on this clone: Germline and junction disagree at one end, which may indicate a read error. Other DNA sequences in the same sample also yield this CDR3. This rearrangement joins TRBV6-8 to TRBJ1-5, with 9 bases lining up with TRBD1. Germline V gives CDR1 MNHGY, CDR2 SAAAGT. This CDR3 has 15 amino acids. The DNA of the CDR3 is TGTGCCAGCAGTTATGACAGGGGGGGGTATCAGCCCCAACATTTT. The encoded protein is CASSYDRGGYQPQHF.

The chain is built from TRBV13 and TRBJ2-5; D is possibly TRBD1 (5 bases). Deletions cut 2 bases from V and 5 bases from J, with 9 bases between. The CDR3 contains 13 residues. The germline V gene encodes CDR1 PRHDT and CDR2 FYEKMQ (reference sequence). The CDR3 loop is CASSLQGEETQYF. DNA of the CDR3: TGTGCCAGCAGCTTACAGGGTGAGGAGACCCAGTACTTC.

The chain links TRBV5-1 to TRBJ1-6; no definite D call. The length of the CDR3 is 15 residues. Germline CDR1 reads SGHRS; CDR2 reads YFSETQ. V was clipped by 1 base and J by 6 bases, with 11 bases between them. The CDR3 here is CASSLTGEGNSPLHF. Here the CDR3 DNA reads TGCGCCAGCAGCTTGACCGGGGAGGGTAATTCACCCCTCCACTTT.

The V and J genes are TRBV6-6 and TRBJ1-6; D is ambiguous. The CDR3 loop spans 16 amino acids. V shed 2 bases and J shed 0 bases, with 8 bases lying between them. In germline, CDR1 is MNHNY, CDR2 SVGAGI (reference sequence). CDR3 nucleotides: TGTGCCAGCAGTTACAGGCGGAGCTCCTATAATTCACCCCTCCACTTT. This sequence encodes CASSYRRSSYNSPLHF.

The rearrangement joins TRBV10-2 to TRBJ2-5; D is unclear. CDR1 and CDR2 (germline): WSHSY, SAAADI. With 5 bases removed from V and 2 bases from J, the gap between germline ends came to 9 bases. The CDR3 sequence is 13 residues long. The CDR3: CASSRPLQETQYF. CDR3 sequence (DNA): TGCGCCAGCAGTCGACCCTTACAAGAGACCCAGTACTTC.